Sequencing of this TCR beta chain was carried out in a study of blood T cell repertoires in COVID-19. Profiling relied on immunoSEQ multiplex PCR, and the TCRdb table lists in-frame clones only, not all of them. This repertoire shows about 130,000 clones, roughly four fifths found once; its top ten account for 15% to 20%. CDR3 size: 19 residues. From germline, CDR1 is SEHNR and CDR2 FQNEAQ (reference sequence). V shed 5 bases and J shed 3 bases, with 25 bases lying between them. The V gene is TRBV7-9, the J gene TRBJ2-2; perhaps TRBD2 as D (5 bases). The TCR was taken from a man aged 30 to 45 who had recovered from COVID-19. Material: PBMCs or T cells enriched from blood (not recorded which). Here the CDR3 DNA reads TGTGCCAGCAGCCCAGAACTGGGCAGTACCTACGGGGACACCGGGGAGCTGTTTTTT. Its translation: CASSPELGSTYGDTGELFF.